Each of the 12 T cell receptor beta chains below was sequenced from the same sample in a study of blood T cell repertoires in COVID-19. Assay used: immunoSEQ multiplex PCR; TCRdb lists only in-frame clones, some missing. The sample lists roughly 120,000 clones, around 80% occurring once. Sequencing used peripheral blood. The receptors come from a human donor in a cohort sampled during active or convalescent COVID-19.

Ten or more counts support this clone. CDR3 coding DNA: TGTGCCAGCAGTGAAGCGAAGTTGGCAAACTATGGCTACACCTTC. It translates to CASSEAKLANYGYTF. The V gene is TRBV2, the J gene TRBJ1-2; D gene ambiguous. Trimming took off 0 bases at V and 2 bases at J, with 10 bases between the two ends. CDR3 size: 15 residues. Germline V gene sequence: CDR1 SNHLY, CDR2 FYNNEI.

This clone appeared once. V gene TRBV13 combines with J gene TRBJ1-2; the match to TRBD1 covers 11 bases. This CDR3 has 15 residues. The trim removed 4 bases at V and 6 bases at J, leaving 7 bases unmatched. Germline assignment: CDR1 PRHDT and CDR2 FYEKMQ (reference sequence). The chain's CDR3 is CASSSRRTGGDGYTF. DNA for the CDR3: TGTGCCAGCAGCTCACGGAGGACAGGGGGCGATGGCTACACCTTC.

The V call is TRBV5-4, the J call TRBJ2-3; maybe TRBD1 (6 bases). This CDR3 region has 15 residues. In germline, CDR1 is SGHNT, CDR2 YYREEE (reference sequence). V shed 1 base and J shed 6 bases, with 15 bases lying between them. CDR3 protein: CASSLPQGWVDTQYF. The CDR3 nucleotides are TGTGCCAGCAGCTTGCCACAGGGTTGGGTGGATACGCAGTATTTT.

In this sample, this clone turned up once. The gene calls are TRBV7-9 and TRBJ2-7; 10 positions agree with TRBD1. Per germline, CDR1 SEHNR and CDR2 FQNEAQ (reference sequence). V was pared by 5 bases and J by 6 bases, with 7 bases of the junction left unmatched. The CDR3 is made up of 14 amino acids. The CDR3 is CASSPWTGGLEQYF. The DNA for the CDR3 is TGTGCCAGCAGCCCATGGACAGGGGGACTCGAGCAGTACTTC. The whole variable domain, filled in from reference TRBV7-9 and TRBJ2-7, reads DTGVSQNPRHKITKRGQNVTFRCDPISEHNRLYWYRQTLGQGPEFLTYFQNEAQLEKSRLLSDRFSAERPKGSFSTLEIQRTEQGDSAMYLCASSPWTGGLEQYFGPGTRLTVT.

The gene calls are TRBV6-5 and TRBJ2-1; TRBD1 agrees at 7 bases. V gave up 4 bases and J gave up 4 bases; unmatched junction bases: 7. Germline V gives CDR1 MNHEY, CDR2 SVGAGI. The CDR3 has 15 amino acids. The CDR3 reads CASSFRGSHYNEQFF. CDR3 nucleotide sequence: TGTGCCAGCAGTTTCAGGGGGAGCCATTACAATGAGCAGTTCTTC.

The chain uses TRBV4-1 and TRBJ1-2, with 7 bases fitting TRBD1. V was clipped by 1 base and J by 4 bases; unmatched bases: 3. In germline, CDR1 is MGHRA, CDR2 YSYEKL. The CDR3 runs 14 residues. CDR3 sequence (DNA): TGCGCCAGCAGCCAAGGTTCAGGGGGCTATGGCTACACCTTC. The encoded protein is CASSQGSGGYGYTF.

The chain recombines TRBV19 with TRBJ1-6, with D hard to call. V gave up 11 bases and J gave up 0 bases, with 8 bases separating them. The V gene's germline CDR1 is LNHDA and CDR2 SQIVND (reference sequence). The CDR3 consists of 13 residues. The CDR3 loop reads CAAGDSYNSPLHF. In nucleotides, the CDR3 is TGTGCCGCCGGGGACTCCTATAATTCACCCCTCCACTTT.

The chain recombines TRBV19 with TRBJ1-5; tentatively, D is TRBD1 (6 bases). Germline V gives CDR1 LNHDA, CDR2 SQIVND (reference sequence). CDR3 length equals 15 residues. The germline V and J ends were trimmed by 5 bases and 3 bases, with 14 bases remaining between them. Here the CDR3 DNA reads TGTGCCAGTAGTCGAGTAGGACAGCTCAATCAGCCCCAGCATTTT. It specifies CASSRVGQLNQPQHF.

This clone appeared a single time. The J gene is TRBJ2-3, the V gene TRBV2, with 8 bases identical to TRBD2. The germline V gene has CDR1 SNHLY and CDR2 FYNNEI. Unmatched junction bases numbered 8, after V lost 8 bases and J lost 4 bases. This CDR3 has 14 amino acids. The CDR3 DNA reads TGTGCCAGCGGTCGGACTAGCTCTCCAGATACGCAGTATTTT. Protein sequence: CASGRTSSPDTQYF.

In its sample, this clone is medium-sized. The chain joins TRBV28 to TRBJ2-4; a weak D match, TRBD2 (5 bases). Germline-derived CDR1 and CDR2 are MDHEN and SYDVKM. The V gene lost 3 bases and the J gene lost 1 base, with 10 bases spanning the gap. The CDR3 has 15 amino acids. CDR3 in DNA: TGTGCCAGCAGTTTGCGGGTCGTCGCCAAAAACATTCAGTACTTC. Amino acids: CASSLRVVAKNIQYF.

This chain uses TRBV7-9 with TRBJ2-7, with 7 bases aligning to TRBD1. This CDR3 has 15 residues. After removal of 0 bases from V and 2 bases from J, the junction contained 4 bases not matched to a gene. Germline lookup yields CDR1 SEHNR and CDR2 FQNEAQ (reference sequence). CDR3 region: CASSLAGTAPYEQYF. As DNA, the CDR3 is TGTGCCAGCAGCTTAGCCGGGACAGCTCCCTACGAGCAGTACTTC.

The gene calls are TRBV14 and TRBJ2-5; the match to TRBD2 covers 7 bases. CDR3 size: 14 residues. Trimming at V came to 5 bases and at J to 7 bases, leaving 10 bases not matched to a gene. Germline V lookup: CDR1 SGHDN, CDR2 FVKESK. DNA for the CDR3: TGTGCCAGCAGCGAAAGCGGGGCCCGAGGGACCCAGTACTTC. It specifies CASSESGARGTQYF.